The entry that follows covers one TCR beta chain sequence. Its antigen is not identified. These data are taken from a study of T cell repertoires in cytomegalovirus infection. As for the study in general: Recently described HLA-C-restricted plus well-studied HLA-B-restricted CMV epitopes were used. Public signatures in TCR beta pointed to CMV infection and matching HLA type. Points from the study as a whole: CMV carriers with the relevant HLA were identified by cumulative public TCR beta family frequency. Predominance within the ex vivo response was attributable to HLA-C-restricted CMV-specific TCR beta clonotypes.

The V end was cut by 3 bases, the J end by 0 bases, with 8 bases between. The CDR3 runs to 14 residues. TCRdb analysed the reads with MiXCR anew, one entry per CDR3 protein. The data contain 49,000 or so distinct CDR3 sequences, about 19% of them seen just once; the ten biggest clones take up about 53%. The source is a human donor in good health (CMV status not recorded). Some clones in this sample may be carry-over from other donors' samples. The sample was CD8+ T cells from cultured PBMCs, taken from culture after CMV antigen stimulation. The chain links TRBV12-3 or TRBV12-4 to TRBJ1-1; D remains unclear. The CDR3: CASSFRQMNTEAFF. The CDR3 DNA follows: TGTGCCAGCAGTTTTAGGCAAATGAACACTGAAGCTTTCTTT.